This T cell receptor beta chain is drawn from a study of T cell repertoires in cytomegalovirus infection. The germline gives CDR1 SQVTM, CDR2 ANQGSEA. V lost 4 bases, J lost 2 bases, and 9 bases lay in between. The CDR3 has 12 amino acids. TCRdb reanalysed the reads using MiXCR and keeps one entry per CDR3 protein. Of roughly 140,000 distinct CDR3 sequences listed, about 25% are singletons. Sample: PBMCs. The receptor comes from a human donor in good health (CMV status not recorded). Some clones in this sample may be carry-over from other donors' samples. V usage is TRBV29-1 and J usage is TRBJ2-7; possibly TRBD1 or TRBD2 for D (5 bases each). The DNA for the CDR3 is TGCAGCGTTGCTCAGGGAGCCTACGAGCAGTACTTC. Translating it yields CSVAQGAYEQYF.